The 18 T cell receptor beta chains below all came from one sample that was sequenced in a study of control samples from healthy donors and cancer patients. Assay used: immunoSEQ multiplex PCR; TCRdb lists only in-frame clones, some missing. The table has around 190,000 clones, roughly 90% seen once. Input material: blood. The receptors stem from a woman aged 45-60 years in good health.

This chain joins TRBV7-6 and TRBJ2-3, with 7 positions matching TRBD2. V trimming: 4 bases; J trimming: 6 bases; junction bases outside the gene matches: 10. Looked up from germline, CDR1 is SGHVS and CDR2 is FNYEAQ. CDR3 length equals 15 residues. DNA of the CDR3: TGTGCCAGCAGCTGGGGGGGGTTTAGCGCCGATACGCAGTATTTT. It is translated as CASSWGGFSADTQYF.

The chain has TRBV12-3 or TRBV12-4 and TRBJ1-5; D gene unclear. The ends were cut back, 3 bases at V and 0 bases at J, with 3 bases in the middle. The CDR3 consists of 13 residues. CDR3 coding DNA: TGTGCCAGCAGTTTGTATAGCAATCAGCCCCAGCATTTT. It translates to CASSLYSNQPQHF.

The chain has TRBV20-1 and TRBJ1-3; D uncertain. Germline-derived CDR1 and CDR2 are DFQATT and SNEGSKA (reference sequence). V shed 3 bases and J shed 2 bases, with 2 bases lying between them. The CDR3 has 11 amino acids. CDR3 DNA: TGCAGTGCTAGGACTGGAAACACCATATATTTT. Translation gives CSARTGNTIYF.

The genes are TRBV28 and TRBJ2-2; tentative D call: TRBD1 (6 bases). The CDR3 consists of 16 residues. The germline gives CDR1 MDHEN, CDR2 SYDVKM. Trimming took 8 bases from V and 4 from J, leaving 20 bases between them. CDR3 sequence reads: CASLNRAGASTGELFF. As DNA, the CDR3 is TGTGCCAGCCTTAACCGGGCAGGGGCGAGCACCGGGGAGCTGTTTTTT.

This sequence joins TRBV27 and TRBJ1-2, with D maybe TRBD1 (6 bases). CDR1 is MNHEY and CDR2 is SMNVEV in the germline V gene (reference sequence). The ends were cut back, 0 bases at V and 4 bases at J, with 12 bases in the middle. The CDR3 extends over 15 amino acids. CDR3 coding DNA: TGTGCCAGCAGTTTATCGGCAGGGGTCTTCTATGGCTACACCTTC. It translates to CASSLSAGVFYGYTF.

The chain links TRBV24-1 to TRBJ2-3, with D possibly being TRBD2 (5 bases). This CDR3 has 16 amino acids. V lost 3 bases, J lost 4 bases, and 16 bases lay in between. Germline V gene data show CDR1 as KGHDR and CDR2 as SFDVKD. The CDR3 loop reads CATSDNGVGRSDTQYF. CDR3 DNA: TGTGCCACCAGTGATAACGGGGTGGGCAGGTCAGATACGCAGTATTTT.

The V gene is TRBV7-8, the J gene TRBJ1-2; 7 bases match TRBD1. CDR3 length equals 16 residues. The junction had 9 bases not matched to a gene; V was cut back by 1 base and J by 4 bases. Looked up from germline, CDR1 is SGHVS and CDR2 is FQNEAQ. The CDR3 reads CASSLVGQPGLYGYTF. The CDR3 nucleotides read TGTGCCAGCAGCTTAGTGGGACAGCCGGGGCTCTATGGCTACACCTTC.

The chain recombines TRBV29-1 with TRBJ2-1; D not certain. The CDR3 runs 11 residues. Germline V gene data show CDR1 as SQVTM and CDR2 as ANQGSEA. V was clipped by 5 bases and J by 12 bases, with 14 bases between them. The CDR3 DNA follows: TGCAGCGTTCGAGCAGCTTCTGGGCAGTTCTTC. The encoded protein is CSVRAASGQFF.

V usage is TRBV27 and J usage is TRBJ1-1; D is unresolved. The germline CDR1 and CDR2 sequences are MNHEY and SMNVEV (reference sequence). The CDR3 extends over 14 amino acids. V lost 0 bases to trimming and J lost 0 bases, with 5 bases between them. Here the CDR3 DNA reads TGTGCCAGCAGTTTATCCGGGATGAACACTGAAGCTTTCTTT. It translates to CASSLSGMNTEAFF.

This chain links TRBV27 with TRBJ2-2; D is possibly TRBD1 (7 bases). V was pared by 6 bases and J by 6 bases, with 20 bases between. The CDR3 has 16 residues. Germline-derived CDR1 and CDR2 are MNHEY and SMNVEV (reference sequence). The DNA of the CDR3 is TGTGCCAGCAGCACCCCCAGGGGGGCTGCCCCCGGGGAGCTGTTTTTT. Residues: CASSTPRGAAPGELFF.

This chain's CDR3 is CASSPQLAKNIQYF. CDR3 in DNA: TGTGCCAGCAGTCCCCAATTAGCCAAAAACATTCAGTACTTC. The J gene is TRBJ2-4, the V gene TRBV7-9; D is undetermined. V shed 6 bases and J shed 0 bases, with 9 bases lying between them. CDR1 is SEHNR and CDR2 is FQNEAQ in the germline V gene (reference sequence). This CDR3 is 14 amino acids long.

V usage is TRBV11-2 and J usage is TRBJ2-7, with D possibly being TRBD1 (5 bases). V shed 0 bases and J shed 3 bases, with 9 bases lying between them. Germline CDR1 is SGHAT and CDR2 is FQNNGV. This CDR3 is built from 14 residues. The CDR3 nucleotides read TGTGCCAGCAGCTTAGATCAGGGCTTCTACGAGCAGTACTTC. Translated, it gives CASSLDQGFYEQYF.

The chain uses TRBV9 and TRBJ1-1, with unresolved D. This CDR3 is built from 15 residues. The ends were cut back, 0 bases at V and 1 base at J, with 10 bases in the middle. Germline V gene sequence: CDR1 SGDLS, CDR2 YYNGEE. The CDR3 sequence: CASSVEAAKNTEAFF. DNA for the CDR3: TGTGCCAGCAGCGTAGAGGCAGCTAAGAACACTGAAGCTTTCTTT.

The rearrangement uses TRBV18 and TRBJ2-7; D is uncertain. V was pared by 6 bases and J by 1 base, with 16 bases between. The V gene's germline CDR1 is KGHSH and CDR2 LQKENI. CDR3 length: 15 residues. CDR3 sequence (DNA): TGTGCCAGCTCCCTAGAGTCCAGCGTGTCCTACGAGCAGTACTTC. It is translated as CASSLESSVSYEQYF.

The rearrangement links TRBV10-3 to TRBJ1-4; 8 nucleotides agree with TRBD1. Germline lookup yields CDR1 ENHRY and CDR2 SYGVKD. V lost 5 bases and J lost 7; bases outside the gene matches: 3. This CDR3 comprises 13 residues. CDR3: CAISQGAIEKLFF. CDR3 DNA sequence: TGTGCCATCAGTCAGGGGGCAATTGAAAAACTGTTTTTT.

This clone has a single count. The J gene is TRBJ1-5, the V gene TRBV24-1, with 7 bases aligning to TRBD1. The germline V gene encodes CDR1 KGHDR and CDR2 SFDVKD. The CDR3 runs 15 residues. With V trimmed by 2 bases and J by 4 bases, 4 bases remained unmatched. CDR3 in amino acids: CATSDSPTGNQPQHF. Written as DNA, the CDR3 is TGTGCCACCAGTGATTCCCCGACAGGGAATCAGCCCCAGCATTTT.

The V and J genes are TRBV9 and TRBJ1-4; no reliable D call. Germline CDR1 is SGDLS and CDR2 is YYNGEE. The CDR3 is made up of 15 amino acids. V lost 0 bases and J lost 6, with 12 bases in between. The DNA for the CDR3 is TGTGCCAGCAGCGTAGATCCCCGTTTTGATGAAAAACTGTTTTTT. The encoded protein is CASSVDPRFDEKLFF.

This clone was seen once. This chain joins TRBV9 and TRBJ2-1; no reliable D call. The CDR3 covers 13 residues. The V end was cut by 0 bases, the J end by 6 bases, with 7 bases between. Germline loops: CDR1 SGDLS, CDR2 YYNGEE. Here the CDR3 reads CASSVATFNEQFF. The CDR3 DNA follows: TGTGCCAGCAGCGTAGCGACCTTCAATGAGCAGTTCTTC.